A selection of T cell receptor beta chains follows, all from one sample in a study of T cell responses to AZD1222 COVID-19 vaccine. Clones were sequenced by immunoSEQ multiplex PCR, and TCRdb holds only the in-frame ones, with some missing. The sample consists of about 260,000 clones, 85% to 95% of them appearing once. The source was peripheral blood, collected on day 0 of AZD1222 vaccination. The receptors here all came from an adult in good health. Each CDR3 is given with its conserved first and last residue. The order of the fields is D gene, clone size, J gene, V gene, CDR3 DNA, CDR3 protein. A D gene is named only where the DNA matches it firmly. Not every row has a clone size; where given, it reads once, few, many or a size class.

>TRBD2|NA|TRBJ2-1|TRBV7-3
TGTGCCAGCAGCCGAAGGGGAGGGGTCGATGAGCAGTTCTTC
CASSRRGGVDEQFF
>TRBD2|NA|TRBJ2-7|TRBV4-1
TGCGCCAGCAGCCAGGACTCCGGGACTAGTATGTACGAGCAGTACTTC
CASSQDSGTSMYEQYF
>TRBD2|NA|TRBJ2-3|TRBV7-2
TGTGCCAGCAGCCCTCGGGGTAGCGGGACAGATACGCAGTATTTT
CASSPRGSGTDTQYF
>TRBD2|NA|TRBJ2-2|TRBV7-6
TGTGCCAGCAGGCCTCTAGCGGGAGGGCTCACCGGGGAGCTGTTTTTT
CASRPLAGGLTGELFF
>NA|NA|TRBJ1-3|TRBV4-3
TGCGCCAGCAGCCAAGATACAGCCTCTGGAAACACCATATATTTT
CASSQDTASGNTIYF
>NA|NA|TRBJ1-2|TRBV7-2
TGTGCCAGCAGCTTCCGGGACCCCAACTATGGCTACACCTTC
CASSFRDPNYGYTF
>NA|NA|TRBJ2-3|TRBV6-5
TGTGCCAGCAGCCAAACCCGGGGTGCAGATACGCAGTATTTT
CASSQTRGADTQYF
>NA|NA|TRBJ1-1|TRBV3-1/TRBV3-2
TGTGCCAGCAGCCAACCACAGGGAGTCGCTTTCTTT
CASSQPQGVAFF
>NA|few|TRBJ1-2|TRBV7-2
TGTGCCAGCAGCTTAGAGGCAGGGACACGGGGCTACACCTTC
CASSLEAGTRGYTF
>NA|NA|TRBJ1-5|TRBV7-2
TGTGCCAGCAGCTTACTAGGGACAAGCAATCAGCCCCAGCATTTT
CASSLLGTSNQPQHF
>NA|few|TRBJ2-2|TRBV30
TGTGCCTGGGGGTGGATGAGAGGTGGCCCCGGGGAGCTGTTTTTT
CAWGWMRGGPGELFF